Below, 16 T cell receptor beta chains from the same sample are listed, as sequenced in a study of Tregs in tolerant kidney transplant recipients. Sequencing used immunoSEQ multiplex PCR; TCRdb keeps in-frame clones, though not all of them. The table includes around 230,000 clones, approximately 84% detected once. The sequencing input was CD4+ T cells from blood. Receptors were obtained from a human donor in good health.

The genes are TRBV2 and TRBJ2-6; no definite D call. The CDR3 has 12 residues. The germline V gene encodes CDR1 SNHLY and CDR2 FYNNEI. Trimming stripped 4 bases from V and 2 bases from J, with 0 bases between. The CDR3 spells CASSAGANVLTF. The DNA of the CDR3 is TGTGCCAGCAGTGCTGGGGCCAACGTCCTGACTTTC.

The rearrangement uses TRBV9 and TRBJ2-7; D might be TRBD1 or TRBD2, each matching 5 bases. Between the trimmed V and J ends, which lost 4 bases and 4 bases, there was a span of 12 bases. Germline V gene lookup returns CDR1 SGDLS and CDR2 YYNGEE. This CDR3 contains 13 residues. In nucleotides, the CDR3 is TGTGCCAGCAGCCGTCAAGGGGAGTACGAGCAGTACTTC. Protein sequence: CASSRQGEYEQYF.

The chain couples TRBV18 to TRBJ2-1, with unresolved D. The V end lost 0 bases, the J end lost 0 bases, and 3 bases lay between the germline ends. CDR1 is KGHSH and CDR2 is LQKENI in the germline V gene. The CDR3 extends over 14 amino acids. CDR3 in DNA: TGTGCCAGCTCACCACCGGACTCCTACAATGAGCAGTTCTTC. Encoded protein: CASSPPDSYNEQFF.

The chain couples TRBV20-1 to TRBJ1-2; D remains unclear. CDR1 and CDR2 from the germline V gene are DFQATT and SNEGSKA (reference sequence). The CDR3 is 11 residues long. Trimming shortened V by 0 bases and J by 8 bases, and 7 bases separated the two germline ends. The CDR3 is CSARDNRGYTF. The CDR3 nucleotides read TGCAGTGCTAGAGATAATCGCGGCTACACCTTC.

This rearrangement joins TRBV5-1 to TRBJ2-2; 7 bases align to TRBD2. The CDR3 loop spans 16 amino acids. After removal of 4 bases from V and 2 bases from J, the junction contained 8 bases not matched to a gene. Germline CDR1 and CDR2: SGHRS and YFSETQ. In DNA, the CDR3 is TGCGCCAGCAGCCCCGTAGCGGGCCTCAACACCGGGGAGCTGTTTTTT. Amino acids: CASSPVAGLNTGELFF.

The chain is built from TRBV15 and TRBJ1-5, with a possible D match to TRBD1 (5 bases). The V gene's germline CDR1 is LNHNV and CDR2 YYDKDF (reference sequence). The germline V and J ends were trimmed by 2 bases and 0 bases, with 8 bases remaining between them. The CDR3 length is 15 residues. The CDR3 coding sequence is TGTGCCACCAGCAGACCGGGGGGTAGCAATCAGCCCCAGCATTTT. It specifies CATSRPGGSNQPQHF.

This clone was counted a single time. The V and J genes are TRBV5-5 and TRBJ2-1; TRBD1 matches 9 bases. Trimming removed 4 bases from V and 9 bases from J; junction bases left unmatched: 14. Germline V CDR1 and CDR2: SGHKS, YYEKEE (reference sequence). This CDR3 is built from 16 residues. CDR3 nucleotide sequence: TGTGCCAGCAGCCTCCTTCCGGGACAGGGTTTATCTGAGCAGTTCTTC. Translation: CASSLLPGQGLSEQFF.

The sample holds a few counts of this clone. V and J are TRBV11-2 and TRBJ2-1, with 7 bases matching TRBD2. The CDR3 length is 16 residues. Trimming cost V 5 bases and J 5 bases; bases outside gene matches: 12. Germline CDR1 and CDR2: SGHAT and FQNNGV. CDR3 coding DNA: TGTGCCAGCAGCCTCGGTTGGGGGGAGGGCCACAATGAGCAGTTCTTC. Protein sequence: CASSLGWGEGHNEQFF.

With regard to this clone: A read error may produce the germline difference seen at one junction end. The V gene is TRBV5-4, the J gene TRBJ2-5, with 8 bases aligning to TRBD2. CDR1 and CDR2 (germline): SGHNT, YYREEE (reference sequence). The CDR3 runs 14 residues. The CDR3 protein is CASNLASGGETQYF. For the CDR3, the DNA is TGTGCCAGCAACTTGGCGAGCGGGGGAGAGACCCAGTACTTC. Full variable domain (outside the CDR3, taken from reference TRBV5-4 and TRBJ2-5): ETGVTQSPTHLIKTRGQQVTLRCSSQSGHNTVSWYQQALGQGPQFIFQYYREEENGRGNFPPRFSGLQFPNYSSELNVNALELDDSALYLCASNLASGGETQYFGPGTRLLVL.

The rearrangement joins TRBV6-5 to TRBJ2-5, with a tentative D call TRBD1 (5 bases). The CDR3 is made up of 15 amino acids. Trimming took 2 bases from V and 4 from J, leaving 14 bases between them. CDR1 is MNHEY and CDR2 is SVGAGI in the germline V gene. In DNA, the CDR3 is TGTGCCAGCAGTTACGGGCAGGGTGGCCGAGAGACCCAGTACTTC. Amino acid sequence: CASSYGQGGRETQYF.

J is TRBJ1-3 and V is TRBV7-2; no reliable D call. This CDR3 comprises 13 residues. CDR1 is SGHTA and CDR2 is FQGNSA in the germline V gene. With 2 bases removed from V and 3 bases from J, the gap between germline ends came to 5 bases. This chain's CDR3 is CASSLYFGNTIYF. In DNA form, the CDR3 reads TGTGCCAGCAGCTTATACTTTGGAAACACCATATATTTT. Using reference TRBV7-2 and TRBJ1-3 for the parts outside the CDR3, the full variable domain is GAGVSQSPSNKVTEKGKDVELRCDPISGHTALYWYRQSLGQGLEFLIYFQGNSAPDKSGLPSDRFSAERTGGSVSTLTIQRTQQEDSAVYLCASSLYFGNTIYFGEGSWLTVV.

V and J are TRBV14 and TRBJ2-5; a weak D match, TRBD2 (5 bases). Germline CDR1 reads SGHDN; CDR2 reads FVKESK. This CDR3 is built from 14 residues. V lost 2 bases and J lost 7, with 14 bases in between. This CDR3 reads CASSQHPGSGTQYF. CDR3 coding DNA: TGTGCCAGCAGCCAACACCCGGGGTCTGGGACCCAGTACTTC.

The rearrangement joins TRBV10-2 to TRBJ1-1; no clear D. V lost 5 bases to trimming and J lost 2 bases, with 9 bases between them. The CDR3 has 13 amino acids. Germline CDR1 WSHSY, CDR2 SAAADI. This CDR3 reads CASSQITNTEAFF. The CDR3 nucleotides read TGCGCCAGCAGTCAGATAACTAACACTGAAGCTTTCTTT.

This chain links TRBV2 with TRBJ2-7; tentatively, D is TRBD2 (6 bases). CDR1 and CDR2 from the germline V gene are SNHLY and FYNNEI. V gave up 1 base and J gave up 2 bases, with 9 bases separating them. The CDR3 extends over 14 amino acids. CDR3 protein: CASSEGSGAYEQYF. The CDR3 DNA reads TGTGCCAGCAGTGAAGGTAGCGGTGCCTACGAGCAGTACTTC.

The table lists this clone with a count of one. The chain combines TRBV25-1 with TRBJ2-1, with unresolved D. CDR1 and CDR2 from the germline V gene are MGHDK and SYGVNS. The V end lost 4 bases, the J end lost 1 base, and 8 bases lay between the germline ends. This CDR3 is built from 14 residues. This chain's CDR3 is CASSAGASYNEQFF. The CDR3 DNA sequence: TGTGCCAGCAGTGCGGGTGCGTCCTACAATGAGCAGTTCTTC.

The chain recombines TRBV30 with TRBJ1-6; D is unclear. CDR3 size: 14 residues. CDR1 GTSNPN and CDR2 SVGIG come from the germline V gene (reference sequence). Trimming shortened V by 4 bases and J by 4 bases, and 11 bases separated the two germline ends. As DNA, the CDR3 is TGTGCCTGGAAAACCTCCTTGTATAATTCACCCCTCCACTTT. This gives the protein CAWKTSLYNSPLHF.